This TCR beta chain originates from a study of vaccination and CD4 T cells after COVID-19. As for the study in general: Convalescent persons amounted to six males plus four females, two of whom were Hispanic.

Scientists ran DNA taken from cultured CD4+ T cells through the Oncomine TCR Beta short-read assay for sequencing. One entry per CDR3 protein results from TCRdb running MiXCR on the PCR reads. Of 9,000 to 13,000 distinct CDR3 sequences in the sample, about 25% were seen once. About this clonotype: Its antigen remains unidentified.

The treatment was: roughly nine-day PBMC culture with coronavirus spike peptide pools or control peptides (ViraFEST assay). With 5 bases clipped from V and 8 bases from J, the junction kept 12 bases outside the gene matches. Germline-derived CDR1 and CDR2 are SEHNR and FQNEAQ (reference sequence). The CDR3 consists of 15 residues. Findings and limits, study-wide: Recorded median SARS-CoV-2-reactive clonotype numbers increased from approximately 21 to 40 without reaching significance.

The source of this sequence is a human donor who had recovered from COVID-19. The specimen comprised CD4+ T cells from blood, cultured in vitro, sampled after SARS-CoV-2 vaccination. The V call is TRBV7-9, the J call TRBJ1-3; 7 bases are shared with TRBD1. The CDR3 DNA reads TGTGCCAGCAGCCCTCACCAAACAGGGGAAGACACCATATATTTT. This gives the protein CASSPHQTGEDTIYF.